Listed below are T cell receptor beta chains from one sample, sequenced in a study of CD8 T cells in ankylosing spondylitis. TCRdb independently ran MiXCR on the 5' RACE reads; one entry per CDR3 protein. The data contain 250,000 to 350,000 distinct CDR3 sequences, 20% of them singletons. Sequenced: blood, either unsorted or a sorted T cell fraction (not recorded which). The receptor source for this set is a male donor with ankylosing spondylitis or in good health (not recorded which). The CDR3 runs from the conserved cysteine through the conserved F or W. A D gene is named only where the DNA matches it firmly. Size tells how often a clone was seen (once, few, many) or the class of an expanded clone, and some rows leave it out.

clone size: few; D gene: -; CDR3 length: 14; V gene: TRBV3-1; J gene: TRBJ2-4; CDR3 DNA: TGTGCCAGCAGCCAACGGACAGAACCAAACATTCAGTACTTC; CDR3 protein: CASSQRTEPNIQYF
clone size: -; D gene: -; CDR3 length: 14; V gene: TRBV5-1; J gene: TRBJ2-2; CDR3 DNA: TGCGCCAGCGGTGAAACCCTCAACATCGGGGAGCTGTTTTTT; CDR3 protein: CASGETLNIGELFF
clone size: few; D gene: -; CDR3 length: 13; V gene: TRBV24-1; J gene: TRBJ2-5; CDR3 DNA: TGTGCCACCAGTGACAGCTACCAAGAGACCCAGTACTTC; CDR3 protein: CATSDSYQETQYF
clone size: few; D gene: TRBD1; CDR3 length: 13; V gene: TRBV12-3/TRBV12-4; J gene: TRBJ2-3; CDR3 DNA: TGTGCCAGCAGTAGACAGGGCGCAGATACGCAGTATTTT; CDR3 protein: CASSRQGADTQYF
clone size: -; D gene: TRBD2; CDR3 length: 15; V gene: TRBV28; J gene: TRBJ2-1; CDR3 DNA: TGTGCCAGCAGTTTAATGGCGGGAGGTGACAATGAGCAGTTCTTC; CDR3 protein: CASSLMAGGDNEQFF
clone size: few; D gene: -; CDR3 length: 14; V gene: TRBV20-1; J gene: TRBJ1-1; CDR3 DNA: TGCAGTGCTAGAGGAGACACCCGGAACACTGAAGCTTTCTTT; CDR3 protein: CSARGDTRNTEAFF
clone size: few; D gene: -; CDR3 length: 14; V gene: TRBV12-3/TRBV12-4; J gene: TRBJ2-3; CDR3 DNA: TGTGCCAGCAGTCCCCTCTCTTCAAGAGATACGCAGTATTTT; CDR3 protein: CASSPLSSRDTQYF
clone size: few; D gene: -; CDR3 length: 17; V gene: TRBV28; J gene: TRBJ2-2; CDR3 DNA: TGTGCCAGCAGGGACAGACAGGCGATTTTGAACACCGGGGAGCTGTTTTTT; CDR3 protein: CASRDRQAILNTGELFF
clone size: few; D gene: -; CDR3 length: 11; V gene: TRBV10-3; J gene: TRBJ2-3; CDR3 DNA: TGTGCCATCAGGACACAGGATACGCAGTATTTT; CDR3 protein: CAIRTQDTQYF
clone size: many; D gene: -; CDR3 length: 12; V gene: TRBV4-1; J gene: TRBJ2-2; CDR3 DNA: TGCGCCAGCAGCCTTGGCCTCGGGGAGCTGTTTTTT; CDR3 protein: CASSLGLGELFF
clone size: -; D gene: -; CDR3 length: 13; V gene: TRBV11-2; J gene: TRBJ2-5; CDR3 DNA: TGTGCCAGCAGCTTAGACGGTTCGGAGACCCAGTACTTC; CDR3 protein: CASSLDGSETQYF
clone size: few; D gene: -; CDR3 length: 13; V gene: TRBV5-1; J gene: TRBJ1-1; CDR3 DNA: TGCGCCAGCACCAACTTAATTGGGACTGAAGCTTTCTTT; CDR3 protein: CASTNLIGTEAFF
clone size: few; D gene: TRBD1; CDR3 length: 16; V gene: TRBV5-1; J gene: TRBJ1-6; CDR3 DNA: TGCGCCAGCAGCTGGGGGACAGGGGGCGGCAATTCACCCCTCCACTTT; CDR3 protein: CASSWGTGGGNSPLHF
clone size: few; D gene: -; CDR3 length: 15; V gene: TRBV5-1; J gene: TRBJ2-4; CDR3 DNA: TGCGCCAGCAGACAGGGTAATCTAGCCAAAAACATTCAGTACTTC; CDR3 protein: CASRQGNLAKNIQYF
clone size: -; D gene: TRBD1; CDR3 length: 17; V gene: TRBV12-3/TRBV12-4; J gene: TRBJ1-6; CDR3 DNA: TGTGCCAGCAGTCCAAACAGGGGCAAGGGCCCCAATTCACCCCTCCACTTT; CDR3 protein: CASSPNRGKGPNSPLHF
clone size: -; D gene: TRBD2; CDR3 length: 14; V gene: TRBV12-3/TRBV12-4; J gene: TRBJ2-1; CDR3 DNA: TGTGCCAGCAGTTTAGGAGCGGGAGGCGGTGAGCAGTTCTTC; CDR3 protein: CASSLGAGGGEQFF
clone size: many; D gene: -; CDR3 length: 16; V gene: TRBV12-3/TRBV12-4; J gene: TRBJ1-3; CDR3 DNA: TGTGCCAGCAGCCCCAGGTTTACCAGCTCTGGAAACACCATATATTTT; CDR3 protein: CASSPRFTSSGNTIYF
clone size: many; D gene: -; CDR3 length: 14; V gene: TRBV9; J gene: TRBJ2-1; CDR3 DNA: TGTGCCAGCAGCGTAGCTTTAAGATTGGATGAGCAGTTCTTC; CDR3 protein: CASSVALRLDEQFF
clone size: once; D gene: TRBD1; CDR3 length: 13; V gene: TRBV29-1; J gene: TRBJ2-3; CDR3 DNA: TGCAGCGCGGGACAGGGGGAGGCAGATACGCAGTATTTT; CDR3 protein: CSAGQGEADTQYF
clone size: few; D gene: TRBD2; CDR3 length: 17; V gene: TRBV20-1; J gene: TRBJ2-5; CDR3 DNA: TGCAGTACCGGATTGGGTGGTAGCGGGACGTACCAAGAGACCCAGTACTTC; CDR3 protein: CSTGLGGSGTYQETQYF
clone size: -; D gene: -; CDR3 length: 15; V gene: TRBV27; J gene: TRBJ1-5; CDR3 DNA: TGTGCCAGCAGTCCACGGTACGGTAGCAATCAGCCCCAGCATTTT; CDR3 protein: CASSPRYGSNQPQHF
clone size: -; D gene: TRBD2; CDR3 length: 15; V gene: TRBV5-1; J gene: TRBJ2-3; CDR3 DNA: TGCGCCAGCAGCTTGGAGCGGGGGGCCACAGATACGCAGTATTTT; CDR3 protein: CASSLERGATDTQYF
clone size: -; D gene: -; CDR3 length: 13; V gene: TRBV10-3; J gene: TRBJ2-1; CDR3 DNA: TGTGCCATCAGGGAGCGGCGGGACAATGAGCAGTTCTTC; CDR3 protein: CAIRERRDNEQFF
clone size: -; D gene: -; CDR3 length: 13; V gene: TRBV29-1; J gene: TRBJ1-2; CDR3 DNA: TGCAGCGTTTTGGGCGGGGATGGCTATGGCTACACCTTC; CDR3 protein: CSVLGGDGYGYTF
clone size: -; D gene: TRBD2; CDR3 length: 15; V gene: TRBV18; J gene: TRBJ2-2; CDR3 DNA: TGTGCCAGCTCACCAGCACTAGCGAGAGCCGGGGAGCTGTTTTTT; CDR3 protein: CASSPALARAGELFF
clone size: few; D gene: -; CDR3 length: 11; V gene: TRBV27; J gene: TRBJ2-2; CDR3 DNA: TGTGCCAGCGGTCAGGCCGGGGAGCTGTTTTTT; CDR3 protein: CASGQAGELFF
clone size: few; D gene: -; CDR3 length: 15; V gene: TRBV28; J gene: TRBJ1-5; CDR3 DNA: TGTGCCAGCACAAGAACAGCCTATAGCAATCAGCCCCAGCATTTT; CDR3 protein: CASTRTAYSNQPQHF
clone size: many; D gene: -; CDR3 length: 13; V gene: TRBV29-1; J gene: TRBJ1-1; CDR3 DNA: TGCAGCGCGGCCGGGACCGTGAACACTGAAGCTTTCTTT; CDR3 protein: CSAAGTVNTEAFF
clone size: -; D gene: TRBD2; CDR3 length: 18; V gene: TRBV7-6; J gene: TRBJ2-1; CDR3 DNA: TGTGCCAGCAGCTTAGGCTTCGCTAGCGGGAGTATCGACAATGAGCAGTTCTTC; CDR3 protein: CASSLGFASGSIDNEQFF
clone size: -; D gene: -; CDR3 length: 17; V gene: TRBV28; J gene: TRBJ2-1; CDR3 DNA: TGTGTCAGCAGTAGCCGGACAAAGTTAAGCTCCTACAATGAGCAGTTCTTC; CDR3 protein: CVSSSRTKLSSYNEQFF
clone size: -; D gene: -; CDR3 length: 17; V gene: TRBV19; J gene: TRBJ2-1; CDR3 DNA: TGTGCCAGTAGTATAGGCTCAGGTGCAAGCTCCTACAATGAGCAGTTCTTC; CDR3 protein: CASSIGSGASSYNEQFF
clone size: -; D gene: TRBD1; CDR3 length: 14; V gene: TRBV2; J gene: TRBJ1-2; CDR3 DNA: TGTGCCAGTACCAGCCGACAGGGGTACTATGGCTACACCTTC; CDR3 protein: CASTSRQGYYGYTF
clone size: -; D gene: TRBD2; CDR3 length: 17; V gene: TRBV10-3; J gene: TRBJ2-1; CDR3 DNA: TGTGCCATCAGAGCTAGCGGGGGCCCCCCTCGATACAATGAGCAGTTCTTC; CDR3 protein: CAIRASGGPPRYNEQFF
clone size: once; D gene: -; CDR3 length: 12; V gene: TRBV14; J gene: TRBJ2-1; CDR3 DNA: TGTGCCAGCAGCCAAAGACAGCATGAGCAGTTCTTC; CDR3 protein: CASSQRQHEQFF
clone size: -; D gene: -; CDR3 length: 15; V gene: TRBV5-1; J gene: TRBJ2-6; CDR3 DNA: TGCGCCAGCAGCTCGGGGGAGTCTGGGGCCAACGTCCTGACTTTC; CDR3 protein: CASSSGESGANVLTF
clone size: few; D gene: -; CDR3 length: 13; V gene: TRBV3-1; J gene: TRBJ1-1; CDR3 DNA: TGTGCCAGCAGCCATGGCGGGGGGGCTGAAGCTTTCTTT; CDR3 protein: CASSHGGGAEAFF
clone size: few; D gene: -; CDR3 length: 17; V gene: TRBV6-1; J gene: TRBJ2-1; CDR3 DNA: TGTGCCAGCAGTGAAGTTGCATTTCTTTCAAGCCCTTATGAGCAGTTCTTC; CDR3 protein: CASSEVAFLSSPYEQFF
clone size: few; D gene: -; CDR3 length: 15; V gene: TRBV20-1; J gene: TRBJ2-3; CDR3 DNA: TGCAGTGCTACTCCCGACCCCGCGAGGGCAGATACGCAGTATTTT; CDR3 protein: CSATPDPARADTQYF
clone size: -; D gene: -; CDR3 length: 14; V gene: TRBV15; J gene: TRBJ1-5; CDR3 DNA: TGTGCCACCAGCCTAACGGGCGGGGATCAGCCCCAGCATTTT; CDR3 protein: CATSLTGGDQPQHF
clone size: few; D gene: TRBD2; CDR3 length: 16; V gene: TRBV25-1; J gene: TRBJ2-1; CDR3 DNA: TGTGCCAGCAGTGGGGGTTGGGGACTAGCCTACAATGAGCAGTTCTTC; CDR3 protein: CASSGGWGLAYNEQFF
clone size: -; D gene: TRBD1; CDR3 length: 13; V gene: TRBV20-1; J gene: TRBJ1-4; CDR3 DNA: TGCAGTGCTAGGGGACAGGGCGGTGAAAAACTGTTTTTT; CDR3 protein: CSARGQGGEKLFF
clone size: -; D gene: -; CDR3 length: 15; V gene: TRBV29-1; J gene: TRBJ2-1; CDR3 DNA: TGCAGCGTTGAAGAAGGGGTCGGCGCGGGAAGGAAGCAGTTCTTC; CDR3 protein: CSVEEGVGAGRKQFF
clone size: few; D gene: -; CDR3 length: 16; V gene: TRBV27; J gene: TRBJ2-2; CDR3 DNA: TGTGCCAGCAGTTTACGGTGGACAGCGAACACCGGGGAGCTGTTTTTT; CDR3 protein: CASSLRWTANTGELFF
clone size: -; D gene: -; CDR3 length: 15; V gene: TRBV5-1; J gene: TRBJ2-1; CDR3 DNA: TGCGCCAGCAGCTTGGTTGCGGACTCCTACAATGAGCAGTTCTTC; CDR3 protein: CASSLVADSYNEQFF
clone size: -; D gene: -; CDR3 length: 15; V gene: TRBV7-2; J gene: TRBJ2-3; CDR3 DNA: TGTGCCAGCAGTTATAGCCCAAGGAGCACAGATACGCAGTATTTT; CDR3 protein: CASSYSPRSTDTQYF
clone size: many; D gene: TRBD1; CDR3 length: 17; V gene: TRBV6-1; J gene: TRBJ2-3; CDR3 DNA: TGTGCCAGCAGTAAACGGGGACAGGGGGCGCTTACAGATACGCAGTATTTT; CDR3 protein: CASSKRGQGALTDTQYF
clone size: -; D gene: -; CDR3 length: 15; V gene: TRBV7-9; J gene: TRBJ2-2; CDR3 DNA: TGTGCCAGCAGCTTAGCCACAGGGAGGCTGGTGGAGCTGTTTTTT; CDR3 protein: CASSLATGRLVELFF
clone size: -; D gene: TRBD1; CDR3 length: 14; V gene: TRBV20-1; J gene: TRBJ1-1; CDR3 DNA: TGCAGTGCTACCCGGACAGGATTGAACACTGAAGCTTTCTTT; CDR3 protein: CSATRTGLNTEAFF
clone size: once; D gene: -; CDR3 length: 18; V gene: TRBV11-2; J gene: TRBJ1-1; CDR3 DNA: TGTGCCAGCAGCTTAGGTCCTGGGGGCGCCGGGATGAACACTGAAGCTTTCTTT; CDR3 protein: CASSLGPGGAGMNTEAFF
clone size: -; D gene: -; CDR3 length: 15; V gene: TRBV12-3/TRBV12-4; J gene: TRBJ1-5; CDR3 DNA: TGTGCCAGCAGTCCAAATTCCATAGCCAATCAGCCCCAGCATTTT; CDR3 protein: CASSPNSIANQPQHF